This TCR beta chain derives from a study of preoperative IRX-2 immunotherapy in early breast cancer. Sequencing was performed with immunoSEQ multiplex PCR; in TCRdb, only in-frame clones are kept and a portion is missing. Of some 19,000 clones in the sample, 70% to 90% were seen once. The CDR3 is 15 residues long. The V segment lost 6 bases and the J segment 6 bases; nucleotides outside the gene matches: 13. This sample's treatment: preoperative locoregional IRX-2 cytokine immunotherapy. The source material was lymph node tissue, sampled after IRX-2 immunotherapy. This rearrangement joins TRBV6-7 to TRBJ2-7, with 8 bases matching TRBD2. TRBV6-7 carries the ORF label, with uncertain function. The TCR sequence derives from a human donor with breast cancer. The CDR3 loop is CASSRGQREGLEQYF. CDR3 bases: TGTGCCAGCAGCCGGGGACAACGGGAGGGTCTCGAGCAGTACTTC.